This entry lists 6 T cell receptor beta chains sequenced from one sample in a study of blood T cell repertoires in COVID-19. The repertoire was sequenced with immunoSEQ multiplex PCR; TCRdb's copy has only in-frame clones and lacks some. The data show about 250,000 clones, with more than 70% seen just once and roughly 6% held by the top ten. Sequenced: peripheral blood. The source of these receptors is a woman in her 30s with COVID-19, enrolled during active disease.

The chain uses TRBV6-2 or TRBV6-3 and TRBJ2-2; the match to TRBD1 covers 10 bases. With V trimmed by 6 bases and J by 4 bases, 17 bases remained unmatched. The germline V gene encodes CDR1 MNHEY and CDR2 SVGEGT. The CDR3 contains 19 residues. The CDR3 region is CASSPRSDRQGAFTGELFF. DNA of the CDR3: TGTGCCAGCAGCCCACGATCGGATAGACAGGGGGCTTTCACCGGGGAGCTGTTTTTT.

The chain is built from TRBV30 and TRBJ2-7; D is possibly TRBD2 (5 bases). The ends were cut back, 2 bases at V and 5 bases at J, with 13 bases in the middle. This CDR3 contains 13 residues. Germline V gene lookup returns CDR1 GTSNPN and CDR2 SVGIG (reference sequence). This CDR3 is CAWSSPRRNEQYV. The CDR3 DNA follows: TGTGCCTGGAGTTCGCCGAGGAGGAACGAGCAGTACGTC.

CDR3: CASSLLDKTNSPLHF. For the CDR3, the DNA is TGTGCCAGCAGCCTACTCGACAAAACAAATTCACCCCTCCACTTT. The chain joins TRBV3-1 (or the pseudogene TRBV3-2) to TRBJ1-6, with D hard to call. Germline CDR1 LGHDT, CDR2 YNNKEL (reference sequence). Trimming pared 4 bases from V and 7 bases from J, leaving 14 bases between. The CDR3 runs to 15 residues.

This chain uses TRBV14 with TRBJ2-1; 7 nucleotides match TRBD2. The CDR3 is made up of 17 amino acids. Germline V gives CDR1 SGHDN, CDR2 FVKESK. Germline trimming cut 0 bases from V and 0 bases from J; bases unmatched to any gene: 5. The CDR3 bases are TGTGCCAGCAGCCAAGATCGGGGGGTCCCCTCCTACAATGAGCAGTTCTTC. Its translation is CASSQDRGVPSYNEQFF.

Turning to this clone: One junction end does not reproduce the germline sequence, and a read error may be involved. This chain links TRBV13 with TRBJ1-2; tentatively, D is TRBD1 (6 bases). Per germline, CDR1 PRHDT and CDR2 FYEKMQ (reference sequence). The CDR3 runs to 13 residues. The CDR3 DNA is TGTGCCAGCAGCCTAGGACAGCCCTATGGCTACACCTTC. Amino acid sequence: CASSLGQPYGYTF.

This clone was counted between two and nine times. V gene TRBV6-5 combines with J gene TRBJ2-5; tentatively, D is TRBD2 (5 bases). V was cut by 0 bases and J by 9 bases, with 11 bases left in between. The germline V gene encodes CDR1 MNHEY and CDR2 SVGAGI. The CDR3 spans 13 residues. DNA of the CDR3: TGTGCCAGCAGTTACTCTAGCTCGGAGGCCCAGTACTTC. This encodes CASSYSSSEAQYF.